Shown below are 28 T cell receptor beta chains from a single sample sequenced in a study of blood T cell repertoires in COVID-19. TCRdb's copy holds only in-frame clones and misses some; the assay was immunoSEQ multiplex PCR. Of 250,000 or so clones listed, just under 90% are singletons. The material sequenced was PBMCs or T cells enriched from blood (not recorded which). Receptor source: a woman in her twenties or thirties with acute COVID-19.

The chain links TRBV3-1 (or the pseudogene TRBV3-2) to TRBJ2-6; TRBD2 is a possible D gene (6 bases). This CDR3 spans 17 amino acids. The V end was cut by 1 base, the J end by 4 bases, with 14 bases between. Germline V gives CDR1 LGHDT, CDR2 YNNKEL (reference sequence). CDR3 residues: CASSQGGGAGGANVLTF. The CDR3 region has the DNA TGTGCCAGCAGCCAAGGCGGCGGGGCAGGAGGGGCCAACGTCCTGACTTTC.

The CDR3 bases are TGTGCCAGCACCTATGGTAGCGCCTACGAGCAGTACTTC. Amino acids: CASTYGSAYEQYF. The J gene is TRBJ2-7, the V gene TRBV6-6; a possible D gene is TRBD2 (5 bases). Trimming took off 7 bases at V and 2 bases at J, with 12 bases between the two ends. Per the germline V gene, CDR1 is MNHNY and CDR2 is SVGAGI (reference sequence). CDR3 size: 13 residues.

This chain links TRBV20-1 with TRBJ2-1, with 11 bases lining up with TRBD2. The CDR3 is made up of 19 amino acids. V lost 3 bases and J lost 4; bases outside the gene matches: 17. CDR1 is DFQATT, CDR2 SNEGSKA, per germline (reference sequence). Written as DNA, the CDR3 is TGCAGTGCTAGTAGTTCTTGGGGGTTAGCGGGAGGGATATACAATGAGCAGTTCTTC. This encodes CSASSSWGLAGGIYNEQFF.

The CDR3 bases are TGTGCCAGTAGTGGGGGCGCACTCGGAAAACTGTTTTTT. As protein: CASSGGALGKLFF. The chain joins TRBV19 to TRBJ1-4, with D perhaps matching TRBD1 (6 bases). CDR3 size: 13 residues. Germline assignment: CDR1 LNHDA and CDR2 SQIVND (reference sequence). V shed 5 bases and J shed 10 bases, with 14 bases lying between them.

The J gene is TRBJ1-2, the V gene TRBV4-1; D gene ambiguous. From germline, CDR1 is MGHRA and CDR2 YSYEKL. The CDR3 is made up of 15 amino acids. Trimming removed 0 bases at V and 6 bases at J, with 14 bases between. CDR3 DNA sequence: TGCGCCAGCAGCCAAGAAGATACCCAGGCCCATGGCTACACCTTC. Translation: CASSQEDTQAHGYTF.

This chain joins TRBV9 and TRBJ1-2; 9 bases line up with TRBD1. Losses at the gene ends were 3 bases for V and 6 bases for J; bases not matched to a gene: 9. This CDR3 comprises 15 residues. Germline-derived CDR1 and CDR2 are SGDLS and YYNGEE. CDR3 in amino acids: CASSGRDRDVNGYTF. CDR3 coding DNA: TGTGCCAGCAGCGGACGGGACAGGGACGTAAATGGCTACACCTTC.

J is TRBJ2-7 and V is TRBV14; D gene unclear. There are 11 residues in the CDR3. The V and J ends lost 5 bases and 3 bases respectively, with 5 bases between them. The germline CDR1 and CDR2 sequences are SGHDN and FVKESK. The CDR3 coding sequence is TGTGCCAGCAGCTCCCACTACGAGCAGTACTTC. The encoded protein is CASSSHYEQYF.

In DNA, the CDR3 is TGTGCCACCGCGGGGGTGGAAGATACGCAGTATTTT. Translation gives CATAGVEDTQYF. V usage is TRBV12-3 or TRBV12-4 and J usage is TRBJ2-3; 7 bases are shared with TRBD2. The CDR3 has 12 residues. V lost 10 bases to trimming and J lost 5 bases; unmatched junction nucleotides: 6.

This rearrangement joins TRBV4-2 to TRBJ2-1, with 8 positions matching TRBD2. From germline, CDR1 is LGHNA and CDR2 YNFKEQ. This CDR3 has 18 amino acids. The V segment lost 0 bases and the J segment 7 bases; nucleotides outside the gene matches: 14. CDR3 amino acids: CASSQDLPSGRAVNEQFF. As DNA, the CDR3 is TGTGCCAGCAGCCAAGATCTCCCCTCCGGGAGGGCGGTGAATGAGCAGTTCTTC.

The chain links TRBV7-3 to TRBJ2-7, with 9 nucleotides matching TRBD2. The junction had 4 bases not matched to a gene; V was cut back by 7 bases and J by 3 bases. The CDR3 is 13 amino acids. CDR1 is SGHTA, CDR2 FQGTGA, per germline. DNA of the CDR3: TGTGCCAGCAAAGGAGCGGGAGGCTACGAGCAGTACTTC. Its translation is CASKGAGGYEQYF.

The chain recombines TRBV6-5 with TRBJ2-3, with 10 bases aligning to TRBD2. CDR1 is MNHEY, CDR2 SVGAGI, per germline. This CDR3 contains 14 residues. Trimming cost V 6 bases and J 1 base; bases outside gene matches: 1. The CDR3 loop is CASSGTSGTDTQYF. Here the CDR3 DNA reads TGTGCCAGCAGCGGGACTAGCGGCACAGATACGCAGTATTTT.

The chain's CDR3 is CASRQGEGNQPQHF. The CDR3 DNA sequence: TGTGCCAGCAGACAGGGGGAGGGCAATCAGCCCCAGCATTTT. This sequence joins TRBV11-2 and TRBJ1-5, with 8 bases aligning to TRBD1. Per the germline V gene, CDR1 is SGHAT and CDR2 is FQNNGV. The V and J ends lost 6 bases and 2 bases, in that order; junction bases with no gene match: 3. This CDR3 spans 14 amino acids.

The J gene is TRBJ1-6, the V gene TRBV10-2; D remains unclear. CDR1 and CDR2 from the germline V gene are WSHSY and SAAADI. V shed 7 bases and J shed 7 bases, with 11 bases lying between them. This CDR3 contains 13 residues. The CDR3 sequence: CASTEAGNSPLHF. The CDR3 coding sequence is TGCGCCAGCACCGAGGCGGGGAATTCACCCCTCCACTTT.

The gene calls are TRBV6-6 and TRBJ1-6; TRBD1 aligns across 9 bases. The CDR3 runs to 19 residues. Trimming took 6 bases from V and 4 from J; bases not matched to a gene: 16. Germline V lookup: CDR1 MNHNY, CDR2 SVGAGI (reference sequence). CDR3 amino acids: CASSRSLPQGANYNSPLHF. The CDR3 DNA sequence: TGTGCCAGCAGCCGATCCCTTCCACAGGGGGCGAATTATAATTCACCCCTCCACTTT.

CDR3 sequence: CASSYGQADNQPQHF. The CDR3 nucleotides are TGTGCCAGCAGTTACGGACAGGCCGACAATCAGCCCCAGCATTTT. The chain carries TRBV6-6 and TRBJ1-5, with 7 positions matching TRBD1. V lost 2 bases and J lost 3; bases outside the gene matches: 4. This CDR3 has 15 residues. From germline, CDR1 is MNHNY and CDR2 SVGAGI (reference sequence).

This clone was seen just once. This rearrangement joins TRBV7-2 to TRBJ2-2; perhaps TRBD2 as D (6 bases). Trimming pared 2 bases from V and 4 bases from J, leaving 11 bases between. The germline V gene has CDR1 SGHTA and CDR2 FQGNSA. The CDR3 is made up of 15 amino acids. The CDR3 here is CASSLRSSVTGELFF. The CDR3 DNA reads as TGTGCCAGCAGCTTACGGTCTAGCGTCACCGGGGAGCTGTTTTTT.

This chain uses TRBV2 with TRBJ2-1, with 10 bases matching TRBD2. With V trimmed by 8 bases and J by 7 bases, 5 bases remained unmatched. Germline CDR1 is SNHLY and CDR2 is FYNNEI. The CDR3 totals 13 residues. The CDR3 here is CASQREGLNEQFF. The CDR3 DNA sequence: TGTGCCAGCCAGCGGGAGGGCCTTAATGAGCAGTTCTTC.

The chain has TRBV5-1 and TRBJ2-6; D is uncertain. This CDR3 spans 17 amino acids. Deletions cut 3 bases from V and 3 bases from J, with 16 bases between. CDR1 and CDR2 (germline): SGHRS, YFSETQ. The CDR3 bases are TGCGCCAGCAGCTCCACGGCTCTCCCGGGTGGGGCCAACGTCCTGACTTTC. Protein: CASSSTALPGGANVLTF.

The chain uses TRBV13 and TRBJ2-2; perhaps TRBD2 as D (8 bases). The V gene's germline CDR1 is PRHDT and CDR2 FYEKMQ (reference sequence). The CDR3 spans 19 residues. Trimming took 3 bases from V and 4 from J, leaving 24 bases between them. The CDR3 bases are TGTGCCAGCAGCTTTAAGAGGGACAGCTTCGGGGGGGGCACCGGGGAGCTGTTTTTT. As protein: CASSFKRDSFGGGTGELFF.

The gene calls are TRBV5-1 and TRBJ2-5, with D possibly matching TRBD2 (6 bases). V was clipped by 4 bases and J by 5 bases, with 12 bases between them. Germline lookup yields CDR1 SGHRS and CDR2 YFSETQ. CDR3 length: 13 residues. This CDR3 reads CASSTGTLETQYF. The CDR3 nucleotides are TGCGCCAGCAGCACCGGGACTTTGGAGACCCAGTACTTC.

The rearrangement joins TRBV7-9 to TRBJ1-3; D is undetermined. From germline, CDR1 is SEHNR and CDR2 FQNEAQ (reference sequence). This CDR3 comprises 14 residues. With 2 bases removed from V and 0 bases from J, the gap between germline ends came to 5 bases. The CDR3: CASSLSISGNTIYF. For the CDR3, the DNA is TGTGCCAGCAGCTTAAGCATCTCTGGAAACACCATATATTTT. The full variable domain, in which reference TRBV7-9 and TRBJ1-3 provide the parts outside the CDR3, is DTGVSQNPRHKITKRGQNVTFRCDPISEHNRLYWYRQTLGQGPEFLTYFQNEAQLEKSRLLSDRFSAERPKGSFSTLEIQRTEQGDSAMYLCASSLSISGNTIYFGEGSWLTVV.

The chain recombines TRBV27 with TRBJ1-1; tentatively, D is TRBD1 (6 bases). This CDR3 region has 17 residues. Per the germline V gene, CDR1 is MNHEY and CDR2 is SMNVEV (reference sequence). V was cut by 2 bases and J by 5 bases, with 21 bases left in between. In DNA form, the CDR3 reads TGTGCCAGCAGTTTACGCCAGGGGAGAGCCTCATCAACTGAAGCTTTCTTT. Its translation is CASSLRQGRASSTEAFF.

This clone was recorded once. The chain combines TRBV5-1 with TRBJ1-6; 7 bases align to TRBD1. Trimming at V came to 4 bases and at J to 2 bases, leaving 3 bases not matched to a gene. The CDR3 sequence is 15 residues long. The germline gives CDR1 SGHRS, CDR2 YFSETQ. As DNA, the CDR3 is TGCGCCAGCAGCCGGGACAGACCCTATAATTCACCCCTCCACTTT. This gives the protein CASSRDRPYNSPLHF.

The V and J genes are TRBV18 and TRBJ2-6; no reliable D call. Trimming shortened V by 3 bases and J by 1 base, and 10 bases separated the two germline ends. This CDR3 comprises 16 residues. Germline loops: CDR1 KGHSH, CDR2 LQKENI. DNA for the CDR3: TGTGCCAGCTCACCCGAATCGGGTTCTGGGGCCAACGTCCTGACTTTC. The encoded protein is CASSPESGSGANVLTF.

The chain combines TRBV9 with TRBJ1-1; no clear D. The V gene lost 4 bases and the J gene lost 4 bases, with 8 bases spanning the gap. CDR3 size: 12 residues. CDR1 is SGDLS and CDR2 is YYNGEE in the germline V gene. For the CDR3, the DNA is TGTGCCAGCAGCCCACTCGGCACTGAAGCTTTCTTT. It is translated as CASSPLGTEAFF.

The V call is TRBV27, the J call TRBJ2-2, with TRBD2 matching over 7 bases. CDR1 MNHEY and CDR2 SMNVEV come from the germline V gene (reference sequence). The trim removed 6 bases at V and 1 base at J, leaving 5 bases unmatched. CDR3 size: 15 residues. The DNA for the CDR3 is TGTGCCAGCAGGACCGGGGGGATGAACACCGGGGAGCTGTTTTTT. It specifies CASRTGGMNTGELFF.

The CDR3 DNA reads as TGTGCCAGTAAAGAACAGGGGGCTCACGAGCAGTACTTC. It encodes CASKEQGAHEQYF. The rearrangement links TRBV19 to TRBJ2-7; 9 nucleotides align to TRBD1. CDR3 length equals 13 residues. Trimming at V came to 7 bases and at J to 5 bases, leaving 6 bases not matched to a gene. In germline, CDR1 is LNHDA, CDR2 SQIVND (reference sequence).

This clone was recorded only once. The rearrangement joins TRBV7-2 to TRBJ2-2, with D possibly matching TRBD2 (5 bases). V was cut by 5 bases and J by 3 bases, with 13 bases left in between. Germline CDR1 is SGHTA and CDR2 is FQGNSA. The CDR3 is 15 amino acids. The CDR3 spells CASSPGLWDTGELFF. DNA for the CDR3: TGTGCCAGCAGCCCCGGACTGTGGGACACCGGGGAGCTGTTTTTT. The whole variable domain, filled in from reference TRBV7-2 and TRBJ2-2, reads GAGVSQSPSNKVTEKGKDVELRCDPISGHTALYWYRQSLGQGLEFLIYFQGNSAPDKSGLPSDRFSAERTGGSVSTLTIQRTQQEDSAVYLCASSPGLWDTGELFFGEGSRLTVL.